The 28 T cell receptor beta chains given below trace back to one sample, sequenced in a study of blood T cell repertoires in COVID-19. The protocol was immunoSEQ multiplex PCR, while the TCRdb copy is restricted to in-frame clones and leaves out a portion. This sample yields about 120,000 clones, of which around nine tenths are seen a single time; more than 3.5% belongs to the top ten. The sequencing sample was made of peripheral blood. Every receptor here comes from a man aged 60 to 75 with COVID-19, enrolled during active disease.

This chain connects TRBV3-1 (or the pseudogene TRBV3-2) to TRBJ1-3, with D unresolved. CDR1 LGHDT and CDR2 YNNKEL come from the germline V gene (reference sequence). V lost 0 bases to trimming and J lost 2 bases, with 11 bases between them. The CDR3 runs 16 residues. DNA for the CDR3: TGTGCCAGCAGCCAAGATCTGTCCAGAACTGGAAACACCATATATTTT. It translates to CASSQDLSRTGNTIYF.

This rearrangement joins TRBV7-9 to TRBJ2-7; D remains unclear. Trimming cost V 2 bases and J 5 bases, with 13 bases left between them. The germline V gene encodes CDR1 SEHNR and CDR2 FQNEAQ (reference sequence). The CDR3 has 14 residues. The chain's CDR3 is CASSLFIQADEQYF. The CDR3 nucleotides are TGTGCCAGCAGCTTATTCATTCAGGCCGACGAGCAGTACTTC.

In DNA form, the CDR3 reads TGTGCCAGCACTGGTAGGACAGGGGAGAATTCACCCCTCCACTTT. Translation gives CASTGRTGENSPLHF. This sequence joins TRBV5-4 and TRBJ1-6, with TRBD1 matching over 9 bases. V was clipped by 6 bases and J by 7 bases; unmatched bases: 8. The CDR3 length is 15 residues. The germline gives CDR1 SGHNT, CDR2 YYREEE (reference sequence).

CDR3 bases: TGTGCCAGTAGTATAATGGTCTCCTACACAGATACGCAGTATTTT. Protein product: CASSIMVSYTDTQYF. This chain joins TRBV19 and TRBJ2-3, with D unclear. Per germline, CDR1 LNHDA and CDR2 SQIVND (reference sequence). Trimming took 2 bases from V and 2 from J, leaving 11 bases between them. The CDR3 is 15 amino acids.

This clone was detected a few times. The chain combines TRBV18 with TRBJ1-5; possibly TRBD1 for D (5 bases). The germline V gene encodes CDR1 KGHSH and CDR2 LQKENI. This CDR3 has 16 residues. Trimming took 6 bases from V and 0 from J, leaving 15 bases between them. Written as DNA, the CDR3 is TGTGCCAGCTCGCGGGGGGTTCCCGGTAGCAATCAGCCCCAGCATTTT. Residues: CASSRGVPGSNQPQHF.

The J gene is TRBJ2-2, the V gene TRBV9; D not certain. Germline CDR1 reads SGDLS; CDR2 reads YYNGEE. V gave up 2 bases and J gave up 0 bases, with 5 bases separating them. The length of the CDR3 is 14 residues. CDR3 nucleotides: TGTGCCAGCAGCGTCTCCCCGAACACCGGGGAGCTGTTTTTT. Translation: CASSVSPNTGELFF.

The genes are TRBV5-4 and TRBJ2-4, with 7 positions matching TRBD2. The CDR3 length is 17 residues. The J segment lost 0 bases and the V segment lost 5 bases, leaving 11 bases of the junction unmatched. Germline loops: CDR1 SGHNT, CDR2 YYREEE (reference sequence). Here the CDR3 DNA reads TGTGCCAGCAGTAAAGGGAGGGTGGCCCTAGCCAAAAACATTCAGTACTTC. Its translation is CASSKGRVALAKNIQYF.

The chain employs TRBV15 and TRBJ2-7; TRBD2 matches 8 bases. This CDR3 has 15 residues. The V and J ends lost 1 base and 1 base, in that order; junction bases with no gene match: 3. Germline CDR1 is LNHNV and CDR2 is YYDKDF (reference sequence). CDR3 bases: TGTGCCACCAGCAGAGCGGGGGGGCGGTCCTACGAGCAGTACTTC. This sequence encodes CATSRAGGRSYEQYF.

The chain joins TRBV4-3 to TRBJ1-4, with D perhaps TRBD1 (6 bases). The CDR3 length is 14 residues. The germline V and J ends were trimmed by 5 bases and 9 bases, with 16 bases remaining between them. Germline V gene sequence: CDR1 LGHNA, CDR2 YSLEER. The DNA for the CDR3 is TGCGCCAGCAGCTCCCAGGGGAGAAGAAAAAAACTGTTTTTT. Amino acid sequence: CASSSQGRRKKLFF.

This clone was observed a handful of times. The chain has TRBV5-8 and TRBJ2-7; D is possibly TRBD1 (6 bases). V gave up 5 bases and J gave up 1 base, with 10 bases separating them. The CDR3 runs 13 residues. Germline assignment: CDR1 SGHTS and CDR2 YDEGEE. Written as DNA, the CDR3 is TGTGCCAGCAGTCGAACAGGGTCCTACGAGCAGTACTTC. Translating gives CASSRTGSYEQYF.

There are a few counts of this clone. This rearrangement joins TRBV28 to TRBJ2-3, with 7 bases aligning to TRBD1. Germline V CDR1 and CDR2: MDHEN, SYDVKM. Unmatched junction bases numbered 6, after V lost 5 bases and J lost 1 base. This CDR3 is 15 amino acids long. In DNA, the CDR3 is TGTGCCAGCAGTCCGCCTACAGGGGGCACAGATACGCAGTATTTT. Protein sequence: CASSPPTGGTDTQYF. Together with reference TRBV28 and TRBJ2-3, the CDR3 gives the full variable domain: DVKVTQSSRYLVKRTGEKVFLECVQDMDHENMFWYRQDPGLGLRLIYFSYDVKMKEKGDIPEGYSVSREKKERFSLILESASTNQTSMYLCASSPPTGGTDTQYFGPGTRLTVL.

J is TRBJ2-3 and V is TRBV3-1 (or the pseudogene TRBV3-2); 8 bases are a match to TRBD2. The CDR3 contains 16 residues. J was trimmed by 2 bases and V by 1 base; bases with no gene match: 5. CDR1 and CDR2 from the germline V gene are LGHDT and YNNKEL (reference sequence). The CDR3 DNA reads as TGTGCCAGCAGCCAAGGACTTAGCGGGGTCACAGATACGCAGTATTTT. Translation gives CASSQGLSGVTDTQYF.

V usage is TRBV12-3 or TRBV12-4 and J usage is TRBJ1-1; D is uncertain. The CDR3 is made up of 13 amino acids. V was trimmed by 1 base and J by 6 bases, leaving 9 bases between them. The CDR3 region has the DNA TGTGCCAGCAGTTTAGGGTCTAACCCTGAAGCTTTCTTT. The encoded protein is CASSLGSNPEAFF.

V is TRBV6-5 and J is TRBJ2-3, with 7 bases aligning to TRBD2. The CDR3 runs 14 residues. Germline V gives CDR1 MNHEY, CDR2 SVGAGI. Germline trimming cut 7 bases from V and 1 base from J; bases unmatched to any gene: 5. The CDR3 reads CASMRLAGTDTQYF. The DNA of the CDR3 is TGTGCCAGCATGAGACTAGCAGGCACAGATACGCAGTATTTT.

A few counts support this clone. The gene calls are TRBV11-3 and TRBJ2-7; D possibly corresponds to TRBD1 (6 bases). In germline, CDR1 is SGHNT, CDR2 YENEEA. V was clipped by 3 bases and J by 5 bases, with 11 bases between them. This CDR3 region has 13 residues. CDR3 nucleotide sequence: TGTGCCAGCAGCTTGAACAGGGACCACGAGCAGTACTTC. Its translation: CASSLNRDHEQYF. The variable domain in full, completed from reference TRBV11-3 and TRBJ2-7, reads EAGVVQSPRYKIIEKKQPVAFWCNPISGHNTLYWYLQNLGQGPELLIRYENEEAVDDSQLPKDRFSAERLKGVDSTLKIQPAELGDSAVYLCASSLNRDHEQYFGPGTRLTVT.

This chain links TRBV7-3 with TRBJ2-2; the D gene is possibly TRBD2 (6 bases). Looked up from germline, CDR1 is SGHTA and CDR2 is FQGTGA. V shed 2 bases and J shed 3 bases, with 13 bases lying between them. The CDR3 totals 16 residues. The CDR3 region has the DNA TGTGCCAGCAGCTTATGGGGTAGCGGTTACACCGGGGAGCTGTTTTTT. Translated, it gives CASSLWGSGYTGELFF.

CDR3 sequence reads: CASSSYRENTGELFF. In DNA, the CDR3 is TGTGCCAGCAGCTCATACAGGGAGAACACCGGGGAGCTGTTTTTT. The chain carries TRBV5-4 and TRBJ2-2; D is perhaps TRBD1 (6 bases). Germline V CDR1 and CDR2: SGHNT, YYREEE (reference sequence). V dropped 3 bases and J dropped 1 base, with 10 bases sitting between them. The CDR3 runs 15 residues.

This clone is a singleton in its sample. The chain recombines TRBV2 with TRBJ2-1; perhaps TRBD1 as D (6 bases). Germline CDR1 is SNHLY and CDR2 is FYNNEI. Deletions cut 6 bases from V and 9 bases from J, with 15 bases between. This CDR3 is 13 amino acids long. CDR3 DNA sequence: TGTGCCAGCAGCGAGAACAGGGAGAGTGAGCAGTTCTTC. Encoded protein: CASSENRESEQFF.

This chain connects TRBV7-9 to TRBJ2-3; a weak D match, TRBD2 (6 bases). Germline CDR1 reads SEHNR; CDR2 reads FQNEAQ (reference sequence). The CDR3 spans 19 residues. Trimming removed 2 bases at V and 0 bases at J, with 21 bases between. CDR3 nucleotides: TGTGCCAGCAGCTTATACCCGGGCGGAGCGGGTTTTAGCACAGATACGCAGTATTTT. Amino acid sequence: CASSLYPGGAGFSTDTQYF.

The chain combines TRBV5-8 with TRBJ1-3; D is unresolved. Germline V lookup: CDR1 SGHTS, CDR2 YDEGEE. Deletions cut 0 bases from V and 7 bases from J, with 11 bases between. The CDR3 has 14 residues. The CDR3 here is CASSLGPGGNTIYF. The CDR3 DNA is TGTGCCAGCAGCTTGGGGCCCGGCGGGAACACCATATATTTT.

This clone was counted a single time. The rearrangement joins TRBV11-1 to TRBJ2-7; D is perhaps TRBD2 (6 bases). V gave up 6 bases and J gave up 0 bases, with 9 bases separating them. Germline V CDR1 and CDR2: SGHAT, FQDESV (reference sequence). The CDR3 length is 13 residues. The chain's CDR3 is CASRSGGSYEQYF. The CDR3 coding sequence is TGTGCCAGCAGGTCCGGGGGCTCCTACGAGCAGTACTTC.

This rearrangement joins TRBV5-4 to TRBJ1-2; TRBD1 is a possible D gene (6 bases). The CDR3 has 15 amino acids. With 4 bases removed from V and 4 bases from J, the gap between germline ends came to 17 bases. Germline V gene sequence: CDR1 SGHNT, CDR2 YYREEE (reference sequence). In DNA form, the CDR3 reads TGTGCCAGCAGCGCCGACCCAACAGGGCGCTATGGCTACACCTTC. Translating it yields CASSADPTGRYGYTF.

The DNA for the CDR3 is TGTGCCAGCAGCTTTCTTAGCGGGGGCGGATTCTTC. Protein product: CASSFLSGGGFF. The rearrangement links TRBV11-2 to TRBJ2-1; 9 bases align to TRBD2. The J segment lost 16 bases and the V segment lost 3 bases, leaving 7 bases of the junction unmatched. CDR3 length: 12 amino acids. Germline loops: CDR1 SGHAT, CDR2 FQNNGV.

The V call is TRBV9, the J call TRBJ1-6; D is perhaps TRBD1 (5 bases). The CDR3 has 15 residues. V lost 0 bases to trimming and J lost 5 bases, with 9 bases between them. CDR1 and CDR2 from the germline V gene are SGDLS and YYNGEE. The CDR3 is CASSVGGRDNSPLHF. CDR3 bases: TGTGCCAGCAGCGTAGGGGGCAGGGATAATTCACCCCTCCACTTT.

V and J are TRBV5-6 and TRBJ1-2; D is ambiguous. The CDR3 is 15 amino acids. Per the germline V gene, CDR1 is SGHDT and CDR2 is YYEEEE. Trimming removed 1 base from V and 7 bases from J, with 17 bases in between. CDR3 protein: CASSLSPIQKSGYTF. CDR3 DNA: TGTGCCAGCAGCTTGTCTCCAATTCAAAAGAGTGGCTACACCTTC.

This chain connects TRBV6-4 to TRBJ2-7; D possibly corresponds to TRBD2 (7 bases). This CDR3 is 13 amino acids long. Germline-derived CDR1 and CDR2 are MRHNA and SNTAGT. V lost 2 bases to trimming and J lost 6 bases, with 11 bases between them. CDR3 sequence: CASSDEGGAEQYF. The CDR3 coding sequence is TGTGCCAGCAGTGACGAAGGGGGGGCCGAGCAGTACTTC.

This sequence joins TRBV3-1 (or the pseudogene TRBV3-2) and TRBJ1-2; unclear D gene. Looked up from germline, CDR1 is LGHDT and CDR2 is YNNKEL (reference sequence). CDR3 length: 14 amino acids. V was trimmed by 4 bases and J by 3 bases, leaving 12 bases between them. CDR3 DNA: TGTGCCAGCAGCCGAGGTCGCGGGGACTATGGCTACACCTTC. Protein product: CASSRGRGDYGYTF.

The table lists this clone with a few counts. The chain recombines TRBV6-5 with TRBJ1-3, with D possibly TRBD1 on 5 matching bases. V lost 7 bases, J lost 0 bases, and 13 bases lay in between. Germline V gene data show CDR1 as MNHEY and CDR2 as SVGAGI. This CDR3 contains 15 residues. In nucleotides, the CDR3 is TGTGCCAGCAAACTGACAGTAAGCTCTGGAAACACCATATATTTT. Amino acid sequence: CASKLTVSSGNTIYF.